The 12 T cell receptor beta chains listed next were all sequenced from one sample in a study of cytomegalovirus exposure and HLA in healthy donors. Only in-frame clones appear in the TCRdb table, and some are missing; sequencing was by immunoSEQ multiplex PCR. The profile shows approximately 200,000 clones, around 88% of them singletons. Material for sequencing was PBMCs. The receptor set was obtained from a woman aged 18-30 years in good health and CMV-seronegative.

The chain combines TRBV5-4 with TRBJ1-2; no definite D call. The germline V and J ends were trimmed by 0 bases and 0 bases, with 6 bases remaining between them. The CDR3 is 14 residues long. Germline V gene lookup returns CDR1 SGHNT and CDR2 YYREEE (reference sequence). CDR3 residues: CASSLEQSNYGYTF. CDR3 coding DNA: TGTGCCAGCAGCTTGGAACAGTCTAACTATGGCTACACCTTC.

This chain uses TRBV5-5 with TRBJ2-5, with 10 bases fitting TRBD1. Germline V gives CDR1 SGHKS, CDR2 YYEKEE (reference sequence). J lost 4 bases, V lost 0 bases, and 6 bases had no gene match. The CDR3 loop spans 16 amino acids. The CDR3 here is CASSLGRGDRGETQYF. The DNA of the CDR3 is TGTGCCAGCAGCTTGGGAAGGGGGGACAGGGGAGAGACCCAGTACTTC.

The chain employs TRBV6-5 and TRBJ2-5; D call uncertain. CDR3 length: 12 residues. The V end lost 5 bases, the J end lost 2 bases, and 6 bases lay between the germline ends. Per the germline V gene, CDR1 is MNHEY and CDR2 is SVGAGI. As DNA, the CDR3 is TGTGCCAGCAGTGCAGATCAAGAGACCCAGTACTTC. Amino acid sequence: CASSADQETQYF.

As to this clone: Relative to the germline gene, one junction end is altered; a read error may explain this. This sample also contains other DNA sequences that code for the same CDR3. V gene TRBV25-1 combines with J gene TRBJ1-5, with D hard to call. Germline CDR1 is MGHDK and CDR2 is SYGVNS. The CDR3 extends over 16 amino acids. The CDR3 is CASSPGSRDSNQPQHF. In nucleotides, the CDR3 is TGTGCCAGCAGCCCCGGGTCGCGGGATAGCAATCAGCCCCAACATTTT.

The V and J genes are TRBV11-2 and TRBJ2-1; 7 positions match TRBD2. The CDR3 runs 16 residues. V lost 5 bases, J lost 6 bases, and 13 bases stayed unmatched. Germline assignment: CDR1 SGHAT and CDR2 FQNNGV. CDR3: CASSPTTSPLPNEQFF. CDR3 nucleotide sequence: TGTGCCAGCAGCCCGACGACTAGCCCCCTTCCCAATGAGCAGTTCTTC.

The chain has TRBV5-1 and TRBJ2-7; possible D gene TRBD1, 6 bases. Germline V lookup: CDR1 SGHRS, CDR2 YFSETQ. CDR3 length equals 15 residues. V gave up 3 bases and J gave up 4 bases, with 17 bases separating them. CDR3 protein: CASSWGHSSLYEQYF. As DNA, the CDR3 is TGCGCCAGCAGCTGGGGACACTCAAGTCTTTACGAGCAGTACTTC. The full variable domain, its missing parts supplied by reference TRBV5-1 and TRBJ2-7, is KAGVTQTPRYLIKTRGQQVTLSCSPISGHRSVSWYQQTPGQGLQFLFEYFSETQRNKGNFPGRFSGRQFSNSRSEMNVSTLELGDSALYLCASSWGHSSLYEQYFGPGTRLTVT.

The chain employs TRBV6-4 and TRBJ2-1; TRBD2 matches at 10 bases. V gave up 3 bases and J gave up 4 bases; unmatched junction bases: 0. Germline-derived CDR1 and CDR2 are MRHNA and SNTAGT. The CDR3 contains 14 residues. The DNA for the CDR3 is TGTGCCAGCAGTGAAGCGGGAGGGTACAATGAGCAGTTCTTC. Encoded protein: CASSEAGGYNEQFF.

The chain has TRBV6-5 and TRBJ1-4; D is perhaps TRBD1 (5 bases). CDR1 MNHEY and CDR2 SVGAGI come from the germline V gene. This CDR3 region has 13 residues. Between the trimmed V and J ends, which lost 2 bases and 6 bases, there was a span of 7 bases. CDR3 nucleotide sequence: TGTGCCAGCAGTTACAGGGGCGATGAAAAACTGTTTTTT. This gives the protein CASSYRGDEKLFF.

This chain uses TRBV19 with TRBJ2-7; 8 bases agree with TRBD1. The CDR3 length is 13 residues. The V gene's germline CDR1 is LNHDA and CDR2 SQIVND (reference sequence). V shed 5 bases and J 6 bases; nucleotides not matched to a gene: 6. CDR3 in DNA: TGTGCCAGTAGTCCCGGACAGGGAGGCGAGCAGTACTTC. It is translated as CASSPGQGGEQYF. Drawing the rest from reference TRBV19 and TRBJ2-7, the complete variable domain is DGGITQSPKYLFRKEGQNVTLSCEQNLNHDAMYWYRQDPGQGLRLIYYSQIVNDFQKGDIAEGYSVSREKKESFPLTVTSAQKNPTAFYLCASSPGQGGEQYFGPGTRLTVT.

This chain connects TRBV6-1 to TRBJ2-2, with 7 positions matching TRBD2. Germline CDR1 reads MNHNS; CDR2 reads SASEGT. This CDR3 is built from 14 residues. V shed 7 bases and J 15 bases; nucleotides not matched to a gene: 17. The CDR3 protein is CASMMIKRGGVVFF. DNA of the CDR3: TGTGCCAGCATGATGATAAAGCGGGGCGGAGTGGTGTTTTTT.

The chain has TRBV19 and TRBJ1-5; 9 nucleotides align to TRBD1. With V trimmed by 3 bases and J by 0 bases, 15 bases remained unmatched. CDR3 length: 20 residues. The germline gives CDR1 LNHDA, CDR2 SQIVND (reference sequence). CDR3 amino acids: CASSIGAGQGNRNSNQPQHF. CDR3 in DNA: TGTGCCAGTAGTATCGGGGCGGGACAGGGTAACAGAAATAGCAATCAGCCCCAGCATTTT.

This chain uses TRBV27 with TRBJ2-6, with 16 positions matching TRBD2. The CDR3 covers 20 residues. In germline, CDR1 is MNHEY, CDR2 SMNVEV (reference sequence). Trimming removed 5 bases from V and 0 bases from J; junction bases left unmatched: 7. CDR3 loop: CASSTPGLAGGSSGANVLTF. DNA of the CDR3: TGTGCCAGCAGTACCCCGGGACTAGCGGGAGGGAGCTCTGGGGCCAACGTCCTGACTTTC.